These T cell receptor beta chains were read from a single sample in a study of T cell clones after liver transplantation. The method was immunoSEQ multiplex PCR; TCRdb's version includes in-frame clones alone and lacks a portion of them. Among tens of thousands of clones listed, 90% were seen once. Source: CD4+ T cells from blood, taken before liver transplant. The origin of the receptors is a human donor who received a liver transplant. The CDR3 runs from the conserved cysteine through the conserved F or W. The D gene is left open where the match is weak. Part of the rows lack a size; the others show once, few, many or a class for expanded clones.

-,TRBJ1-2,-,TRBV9,TGTGCCAGCAGCCGTCCATCTAACTATGGCTACACCTTC,CASSRPSNYGYTF
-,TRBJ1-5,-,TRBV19,TGTGCCAGTAGCCCCACCTATTATCAGCCCCAGCATTTT,CASSPTYYQPQHF
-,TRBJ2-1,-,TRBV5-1,TGCGCCAGCAGCTTGTCGTTGCAAAGCTACAATGAGCAGTTCTTC,CASSLSLQSYNEQFF
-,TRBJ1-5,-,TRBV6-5,TGTGCCAGCAGTTATATAGGTCAGCCCCAGCATTTT,CASSYIGQPQHF
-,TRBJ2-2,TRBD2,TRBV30,TGTGCCTGGAGACTCGGACTAGCGGGAGCCGGGGAGCTGTTTTTT,CAWRLGLAGAGELFF
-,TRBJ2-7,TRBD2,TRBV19,TGTGCCAGTAGCCAACTAGCGGGAGGCTACGAGCAGTACTTC,CASSQLAGGYEQYF
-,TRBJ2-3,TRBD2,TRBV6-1,TGTGCCAGCAGTGAAAGGCCTAGCGGAGATAGGCCAGATACGCAGTATTTT,CASSERPSGDRPDTQYF
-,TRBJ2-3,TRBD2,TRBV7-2,TGTGCCAGCAGCTTAGACACGGGAGGAGGGGCAGATACGCAGTATTTT,CASSLDTGGGADTQYF
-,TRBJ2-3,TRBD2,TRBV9,TGTGCCAGCAGCGTCTGGGGGACTAGCGGGAGTGGCACAGATACGCAGTATTTT,CASSVWGTSGSGTDTQYF
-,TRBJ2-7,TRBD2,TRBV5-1,TGCGCCAGCAGCTTGTCGGGGGGGGCCTACGAGCAGTACTTC,CASSLSGGAYEQYF
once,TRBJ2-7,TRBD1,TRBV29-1,TGCAGCGCTGGGACAGGGGGCTTCAACGAGCAGTACTTC,CSAGTGGFNEQYF
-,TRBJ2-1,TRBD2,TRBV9,TGTGCCAGCAGCGCAGGGACTAGCTCCTACAATGAGCAGTTCTTC,CASSAGTSSYNEQFF
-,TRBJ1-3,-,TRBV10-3,TGTGCCATCAGTGAGCTTGGGCGAAACACCATATATTTT,CAISELGRNTIYF
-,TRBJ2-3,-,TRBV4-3,TGCGCCAGCAGCCATCAAGTCGCACAGACAGATACGCAGTATTTT,CASSHQVAQTDTQYF
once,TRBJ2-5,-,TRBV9,TGTGCCAGCAGCGTAGGGGGCCAGCAGCAAGAGACCCAGTACTTC,CASSVGGQQQETQYF
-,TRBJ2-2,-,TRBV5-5,TGTGCCAGCAGGTTGGACGGGGAGCTGTTTTTT,CASRLDGELFF
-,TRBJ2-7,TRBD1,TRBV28,TGTGCCAGCACCTCCCCAGGGGACATAGGGGGACAGGGGCTAGGCGAGCAGTACTTC,CASTSPGDIGGQGLGEQYF